Listed here are 5 T cell receptor beta chains from one sample, sequenced in a study of shared clonotypes between healthy human individuals. Here immunoSEQ multiplex PCR was the method, and the copy in TCRdb shows in-frame clones only, minus some. Among around 2.1 million clones listed, roughly 91% were seen once. CD45RO-negative, CCR7-selected cells formed the naive CD8 fraction, which excluded terminally differentiated effector memory CD45RA+ cells. Sequencing was done on a sample of naive CD8+ T cells from PBMCs. The origin of the receptors is a man younger than 35 in good health. Some clones in this sample may be carry-over from other donors' samples.

For the CDR3, the DNA is TGTGCCAGCAGCGTCGTCCTTGAAAACCCTGATAACTATGGCTACACCTTC. Translation gives CASSVVLENPDNYGYTF. The J gene is TRBJ1-2, the V gene TRBV9; D remains ambiguous. This CDR3 region has 17 residues. V was clipped by 2 bases and J by 1 base, with 18 bases between them. Looked up from germline, CDR1 is SGDLS and CDR2 is YYNGEE.

The chain combines TRBV27 with TRBJ2-1; D is uncertain. The CDR3 is 13 amino acids. Germline loops: CDR1 MNHEY, CDR2 SMNVEV (reference sequence). The V end lost 3 bases, the J end lost 7 bases, and 10 bases lay between the germline ends. CDR3 nucleotide sequence: TGTGCCAGCAGTTTGACTCCCGGGAATGAGCAGTTCTTC. Translation gives CASSLTPGNEQFF.

The V call is TRBV11-2, the J call TRBJ2-5; D might be TRBD1 or TRBD2, each matching 6 bases. The CDR3 extends over 14 amino acids. Looked up from germline, CDR1 is SGHAT and CDR2 is FQNNGV. Trimming took off 1 base at V and 9 bases at J, with 15 bases between the two ends. CDR3 loop: CASSLGGAQWSQYF. CDR3 nucleotide sequence: TGTGCCAGCAGCTTAGGGGGGGCGCAGTGGTCCCAGTACTTC.

The J gene is TRBJ2-7, the V gene TRBV19; TRBD1 agrees at 10 bases. The CDR3 sequence is 17 residues long. Germline V gene lookup returns CDR1 LNHDA and CDR2 SQIVND (reference sequence). J lost 6 bases, V lost 0 bases, and 11 bases had no gene match. CDR3 in DNA: TGTGCCAGTAGTATAGATTCTCCGGGGACAGGGGAACTCGAGCAGTACTTC. Translation gives CASSIDSPGTGELEQYF. The whole variable domain, remainder taken from reference TRBV19 and TRBJ2-7, is DGGITQSPKYLFRKEGQNVTLSCEQNLNHDAMYWYRQDPGQGLRLIYYSQIVNDFQKGDIAEGYSVSREKKESFPLTVTSAQKNPTAFYLCASSIDSPGTGELEQYFGPGTRLTVT.

The genes are TRBV27 and TRBJ2-2; D gene unclear. This CDR3 contains 14 residues. V was pared by 6 bases and J by 1 base, with 9 bases between. Germline CDR1 and CDR2: MNHEY and SMNVEV (reference sequence). CDR3 sequence (DNA): TGTGCCAGCAGGTTGACACGGAACACCGGGGAGCTGTTTTTT. Protein product: CASRLTRNTGELFF.